Given below is one T cell receptor (beta chain) in context. This CDR3 region has 14 residues. V lost 2 bases and J lost 7; bases outside the gene matches: 4. Germline loops: CDR1 SGHRS, CDR2 YFSETQ. The data belong to a study of blood T cells in healthy people across ages. A second about 6 to 11 cycle PCR used barcoded and J-beta primers. TCRdb itself ran the 5' RACE reads through MiXCR, one entry per CDR3 protein. Seen here are 600,000 to 850,000 distinct CDR3 sequences, 25% observed once, and the top ten hold more than 7.5%. These data also featured in a second study, about T cells of mothers and their children. That paper adds: The study sampled a few healthy Caucasian mothers and their six children.

The chain links TRBV5-1 to TRBJ2-1, with 9 bases matching TRBD2. Source material: blood. This TCR derives from a boy aged 10-17 years in good health. The CDR3 bases are TGCGCCAGCAGCTTACCTAGCGGGGAAAATGAGCAGTTCTTC. It codes for CASSLPSGENEQFF.